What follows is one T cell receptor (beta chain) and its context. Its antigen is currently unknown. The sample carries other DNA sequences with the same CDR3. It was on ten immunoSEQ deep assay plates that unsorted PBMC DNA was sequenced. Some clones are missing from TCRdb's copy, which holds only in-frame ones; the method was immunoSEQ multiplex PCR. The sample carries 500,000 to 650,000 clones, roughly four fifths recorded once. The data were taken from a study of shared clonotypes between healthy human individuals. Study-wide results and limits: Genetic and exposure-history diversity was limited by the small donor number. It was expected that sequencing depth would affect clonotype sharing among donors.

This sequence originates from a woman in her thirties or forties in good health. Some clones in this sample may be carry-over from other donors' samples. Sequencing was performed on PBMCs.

The CDR3 nucleotides are TGTGCCAGCTCACCAACAGGGACAAACACTGAAGCTTTCTTT. It is translated as CASSPTGTNTEAFF. The chain combines TRBV18 with TRBJ1-1; a possible D gene is TRBD1 (6 bases). CDR1 is KGHSH and CDR2 is LQKENI in the germline V gene. CDR3 size: 14 residues. V lost 2 bases to trimming and J lost 2 bases, with 9 bases between them.